This entry concerns a single TCR beta chain. This clonotype was observed many times. The specificity of this receptor is unknown. No clone much larger than this one lies a single base away; base qualities are absent. Library creation used PCR. Sequencing was performed on a NextSeq 500. Bulk TCR libraries were made following a previously described method, with the TCR primers given in Table S5. The Qiagen AllPrep DNA/RNA kit was used to purify total RNA. Before analysis, reads from multiple sequencing runs of one library were combined. The authors' pipeline ran thus. Reads were retained only if an exact TCR constant sequence was present, and the retained reads were trimmed to 150 nt and grouped according to their 12-nt molecular barcodes. Reads inside each barcode group were sub-clustered using a 15% Levenshtein threshold, and a quality-weighted consensus sequence was constructed for each RNA molecule. Non-functional sequences were discarded, and so were lower-count sequences lying one edit away from another sequence. Based on a fit of two negative binomial distributions, barcode sub-clusters having less than 20% of the maximum read count were discarded. TCRdb passed the public sequencing reads through fastp at Q25 and MiXCR, retaining productive beta sequences. When rows share a CDR3 protein, they turn into one entry using the most common DNA and genes. These V and J calls are TCRdb output, not the study's own analysis. The sample table shows about 510,000 distinct CDR3 sequences, and about 25% are seen once. About 0.75% of the sample comes from the top ten.

These data are taken from a study of molecular identifiers for immune sequencing clone quantification (dated by TCRdb to between 2018 and 2020). As for the study more broadly: In a replicate experiment, RNA from about 19,000 or 110,000 naive CD8 T cells was split into five aliquots, four of which were sequenced. The study was a methods study using CD8 T cells to benchmark molecular-identifier clustering-based TCR repertoire sequencing (MIDCIRS) and TCR RNA copy counting.

On the study overall, not on this receptor specifically: The sizes of highly expanded clones could end up underestimated when identical TCR molecules share a barcode. When barcode sub-clustering was left out, chimeric consensus sequences inflated TCR diversity, with chimeras reaching as high as 47%. Even against a background of one million naive CD8 T cells, spiked-in Jurkat TCR RNA amounting to a single cell's worth was reported to be detectable. Modeling estimated 3 to 3.5 recovered TCR RNA copies per cell, compared with around 9.7 by digital PCR, which implies roughly 30% capture efficiency. In CMV-specific effector cells, clones with more than 20 RNA copies contained over 98% of molecules, whereas in naive cells such clones contained under 1% of molecules. The naive libraries included spiked-in Jurkat TCR RNA (roughly nine copies' worth), and this RNA is not part of the donor repertoire.

The CDR3 spans 13 residues, from the cysteine through the phenylalanine. Kept here is only the CDR3 DNA, which spans 39 bases and is read in frame from base 1. Trimming costs V 10 bases and J 0 bases, and their ends lie 13 bases apart. Per the germline V gene, MDHEN is the CDR1 and SYDVKM is the CDR2. Libraries of naive CD8 T cells were built from anywhere between about 17,000 and 1,000,000 sorted cells, with 10%, 30% or 50% of the purified RNA used. On a BD FACSAria II, naive CD8 T cells were FACS-sorted as CD8+CD4-CCR7+CD45RA+ and collected into RLT Plus buffer. Detection sensitivity was tested by spiking Jurkat RNA equal to roughly ten TCR copies' worth into samples containing about 20,000-1,100,000 naive CD8 T cells. Enrichment of CD8 T cells was done with RosetteSep CD8+ T Cell Enrichment Cocktail plus Ficoll-Paque, and ACK red cell lysis came afterward.

Sequencing input: naive CD8+ T cells from blood, with Jurkat cell RNA spiked in. The cell subset or site label corresponds to: FACS-sorted CD8+CD4-CCR7+CD45RA+ naive T cells. The sequence was collected from a human donor in good health. Some libraries in this study had Jurkat cell RNA spiked in. The chain is encoded by TRBV28 joined to TRBJ2-7, with the D gene call left open. The nucleotides are TGTGCCACCGCCATCTTCAGCTCCTACGAGCAGTACTTC. Its product reads: CATAIFSSYEQYF.